This record covers a single T cell receptor (beta chain). PCR was performed a second time for roughly 7 to 12 cycles using a sample-barcoded 5' primer and a J-beta primer mix. Each cDNA molecule was tagged by a template-switch adaptor that had 12 random nucleotides. Using its own MiXCR run on the 5' RACE reads, TCRdb lists one record per CDR3 protein. The table shows 1.4 million or so distinct CDR3 sequences, with 35% to 45% occurring only once. The source of the sample is a study of blood T cells in healthy people across ages. Germline V CDR1 and CDR2: LNHNV, YYDKDF (reference sequence). V was clipped by 0 bases and J by 11 bases, with 10 bases between them. The CDR3 length is 12 residues.

The TCR comes from a woman younger than 35 in good health. Material for sequencing was blood. The chain is built from TRBV15 and TRBJ1-1; D uncertain. The CDR3: CATSREGQRAFF. The CDR3 coding sequence is TGTGCCACCAGCAGAGAAGGCCAACGGGCTTTCTTT.